These 7 T cell receptor beta chains share one sample of origin, sequenced in a study of T cells in Graves' hyperthyroidism and ophthalmopathy (dated by TCRdb to between 2019 and 2020). The receptor library was made with multiplex PCR. Reads for this sample came from an Illumina HiSeq 2000. TCR beta CDR3 regions were amplified from RNA transcripts. A first-round RT-PCR of the TCR CDR3 used the HTBI primer set with the Qiagen OneStep RT-PCR kit. The raw public data were reprocessed by TCRdb itself: fastp quality trimming at Q25, MiXCR clonotype calling, in-frame beta chains only. Each record represents a unique CDR3 protein, reported with the most common genes and DNA among its rows. The sample table lists 300,000 to 450,000 distinct CDR3 sequences, less than 15% of them with a count of one. The ten largest clones take up around a tenth of the sample. The material sequenced was blood. The receptors originated from a woman between 18 and 29 years old with Graves' hyperthyroidism.

This clonotype was recorded many times. J is TRBJ1-2 and V is TRBV7-3; perhaps TRBD1 as D (6 bases). This CDR3 is 13 amino acids long. Germline assignment: CDR1 SGHTA and CDR2 FQGTGA. V gave up 5 bases and J gave up 10 bases, with 17 bases separating them. The CDR3 protein is CASSQAPGHHYTF. In DNA, the CDR3 is TGTGCCAGCAGCCAGGCGCCGGGACATCACTACACCTTC.

To note about this clonotype: A read error may be the cause here, since a much bigger clone is one base away. This sequence joins TRBV28 and TRBJ1-1, with D possibly being TRBD1 (6 bases). The CDR3 has 16 amino acids. Germline assignment: CDR1 MDHEN and CDR2 SYDVKM. Between the trimmed V and J ends, which lost 8 bases and 4 bases, there was a span of 23 bases. The CDR3 protein is CASGFLRGGRATEAFF. Written as DNA, the CDR3 is TGTGCCAGCGGCTTTCTGCGGGGGGGGCGGGCCACTGAAGCTTTCTTT.

This clonotype was counted many times. The rearrangement links TRBV6-5 to TRBJ2-3, with D tentatively TRBD1 (6 bases). This CDR3 has 15 residues. The V gene's germline CDR1 is MNHEY and CDR2 SVGAGI. V gave up 2 bases and J gave up 3 bases, with 12 bases separating them. This chain's CDR3 is CASSYGTLRTDTQYF. CDR3 in DNA: TGTGCCAGCAGTTACGGGACATTAAGGACAGATACGCAGTATTTT.

The chain recombines TRBV29-1 with TRBJ2-7, with TRBD1 identical over 9 bases. Germline lookup yields CDR1 SQVTM and CDR2 ANQGSEA. CDR3 length equals 13 residues. The trim removed 7 bases at V and 3 bases at J, leaving 7 bases unmatched. Here the CDR3 DNA reads TGCAGCGCTCGACAGGGGGAAGTCTACGAGCAGTACTTC. It translates to CSARQGEVYEQYF.

At least ten counts were recorded for this clonotype. CDR3 coding DNA: TGTGCCAGCAGCTTAATATTGGGGTCTAGCGGGCAAGAGACCCAGTACTTC. As protein: CASSLILGSSGQETQYF. The J gene is TRBJ2-5, the V gene TRBV7-9, with 8 bases that match TRBD2. CDR1 and CDR2 (germline): SEHNR, FQNEAQ (reference sequence). This CDR3 spans 17 amino acids. J was trimmed by 2 bases and V by 2 bases; bases with no gene match: 10.

A remark on this clonotype: A much bigger clone sits one base away, suggesting this may be a read error. The CDR3 nucleotides read TGTGCCAGCAGCCTCGCGTGGGGGAGAAGCCACGGGCAGTACTTC. It translates to CASSLAWGRSHGQYF. The chain joins TRBV13 to TRBJ2-7; D might be TRBD1 or TRBD2, each matching 5 bases. The CDR3 covers 15 residues. CDR1 and CDR2 (germline): PRHDT, FYEKMQ (reference sequence). Trimming took 5 bases from V and 9 from J, leaving 23 bases between them.

This clonotype was counted many times. The chain carries TRBV5-1 and TRBJ1-1; D is possibly TRBD1 (5 bases). CDR1 is SGHRS and CDR2 is YFSETQ in the germline V gene. The CDR3 is made up of 15 amino acids. The V end lost 0 bases, the J end lost 4 bases, and 13 bases lay between the germline ends. The CDR3 reads CASSLGQGGGTEAFF. The CDR3 DNA sequence: TGCGCCAGCAGCTTGGGGCAGGGTGGCGGCACTGAAGCTTTCTTT. Filled out from reference TRBV5-1 and TRBJ1-1, the complete variable domain reads KAGVTQTPRYLIKTRGQQVTLSCSPISGHRSVSWYQQTPGQGLQFLFEYFSETQRNKGNFPGRFSGRQFSNSRSEMNVSTLELGDSALYLCASSLGQGGGTEAFFGQGTRLTVV.